This paragraph covers one T cell receptor beta chain sequence. Its specificity is unknown. The sample carries other DNA sequences with the same CDR3. The sample comes from a study of shared clonotypes between healthy human individuals. Study findings and constraints: How much donors shared clonotypes was expected to be affected by sequencing depth.

In the source study's methods: Junction-only sequences without quality scores were provided by ImmunoSEQ, so filtering was different. Assay: immunoSEQ multiplex PCR; the TCRdb copy retains only in-frame clones and omits some. The DNA was the basis for D and trimming; V, J and clone size are from that table. The sample consists of some 660,000 clones, 60% to 75% of them appearing once. Healthy HIV-negative adults without recent acute infections or vaccinations served as donors. CD45RA-negative memory and CD45RA+ naive subsets were split from the CD4+ cells. The sample consisted of memory CD4+ T cells sorted from blood. As for subset: CD45RA-negative fraction. The source is a woman in her 30s in good health.

CDR3: CSGRTGQETQYF. The CDR3 bases are TGCAGCGGACGGACAGGGCAAGAGACCCAGTACTTC. This rearrangement joins TRBV29-1 to TRBJ2-5; 8 nucleotides agree with TRBD1. This CDR3 contains 12 residues. The V and J ends lost 7 bases and 2 bases, in that order; junction bases with no gene match: 3. In germline, CDR1 is SQVTM, CDR2 ANQGSEA. The full variable domain, with the rest looked up from reference TRBV29-1 and TRBJ2-5, is SAVISQKPSRDICQRGTSLTIQCQVDSQVTMMFWYRQQPGQSLTLIATANQGSEATYESGFVIDKFPISRPNLTFSTLTVSNMSPEDSSIYLCSGRTGQETQYFGPGTRLLVL.